This T cell receptor beta chain was profiled in a study of OX40 agonist ivuxolimab in advanced cancers. Study conclusions and caveats: In general, CD8+ T cells held more expanded clones than CD4+ did, on average.

Concerning this clone: The target antigen is unknown.

Measured with immunoSEQ multiplex PCR; TCRdb has only the in-frame clones, and not every one. Of approximately 82,000 clones listed, 75% to 90% are singletons. The starting material was CD4+ or CD8+ T cells sorted from blood, obtained in a trial of the OX40 agonist ivuxolimab. This clonotype was obtained from an adult with an advanced solid tumor such as melanoma, head and neck, liver or kidney cancer.

The CDR3 coding sequence is TGTGCCAGCAGCTTGGACAGGGCGCGGGGTTACTTC. Encoded protein: CASSLDRARGYF. The rearrangement links TRBV5-5 to TRBJ2-7, with D perhaps assigned TRBD1 or TRBD2 (6 bases each). CDR3 size: 12 residues. The V gene's germline CDR1 is SGHKS and CDR2 YYEKEE (reference sequence). Trimming removed 0 bases from V and 13 bases from J, with 14 bases in between.